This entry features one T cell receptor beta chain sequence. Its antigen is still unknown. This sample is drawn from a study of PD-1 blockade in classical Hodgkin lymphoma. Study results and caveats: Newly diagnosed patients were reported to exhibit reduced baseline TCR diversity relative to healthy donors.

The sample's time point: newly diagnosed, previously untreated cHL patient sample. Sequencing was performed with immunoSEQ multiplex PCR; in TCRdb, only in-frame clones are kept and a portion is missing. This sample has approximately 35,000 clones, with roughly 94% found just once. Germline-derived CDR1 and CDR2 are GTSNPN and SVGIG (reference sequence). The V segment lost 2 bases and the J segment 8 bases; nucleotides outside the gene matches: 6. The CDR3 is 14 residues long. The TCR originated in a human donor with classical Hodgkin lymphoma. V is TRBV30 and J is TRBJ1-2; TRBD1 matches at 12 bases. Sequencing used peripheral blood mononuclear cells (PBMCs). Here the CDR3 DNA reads TGTGCCTGGAGTCCGGGACAGGGGGCCGGGGGCTACACCTTC. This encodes CAWSPGQGAGGYTF.